Listed here is a single TCR beta chain. This sample stems from a study of blood T cell repertoires in COVID-19. Study summary: Whether acute or convalescent, the COVID-19 samples came from the United States, Italy and Spain. T cells, B-cell-depleted T cells, or PBMCs provided the cDNA or gDNA that served as material.

V dropped 4 bases and J dropped 2; count of bases not matched to a gene: 13. The germline CDR1 and CDR2 sequences are SGHRS and YFSETQ. The CDR3 length is 17 residues. As handled by the study authors: Reference gene primer amplification yielded estimated nucleated cell counts. The protocol was immunoSEQ multiplex PCR, while the TCRdb copy is restricted to in-frame clones and leaves out a portion. V and J calls and clone size follow that table, whereas D and trimming were derived from the DNA. The table has roughly 53,000 clones, 89% seen once. The sequence came from a man between 60 and 70 years old with acute or convalescent COVID-19. The chain carries TRBV5-1 and TRBJ2-3, with 7 bases identical to TRBD1. Sequencing input: peripheral blood. The CDR3 spells CASSVRRRDSSTDTQYF. CDR3 nucleotide sequence: TGCGCCAGCAGCGTACGCAGACGGGACAGTTCCACAGATACGCAGTATTTT.